Each of the 8 T cell receptor beta chains below was sequenced from the same sample in a study of Graves' ophthalmopathy and Graves' hyperthyroidism. TCR beta CDR3 regions were amplified from RNA transcripts. The library came from an HTBI-primed first-round RT-PCR and a second-round multiplex PCR. TCRdb used MiXCR to reprocess the multiplex PCR reads, holding one entry per CDR3 protein. Of hundreds of thousands of distinct CDR3 sequences in the sample, roughly 50% were seen once. Sequenced: peripheral blood. The receptors here all came from an adult man with Graves' ophthalmopathy.

This clonotype was observed at least ten times. The chain combines TRBV10-3 with TRBJ1-2; the match to TRBD1 covers 7 bases. The V segment lost 10 bases and the J segment 5 bases; nucleotides outside the gene matches: 16. Germline V gene sequence: CDR1 ENHRY, CDR2 SYGVKD. The CDR3 covers 15 residues. CDR3 in amino acids: CATGEQGRGSYGYTF. The CDR3 DNA is TGTGCCACCGGGGAACAGGGGCGAGGATCGTATGGCTACACCTTC.

This clonotype has more than one count but fewer than ten. CDR3 sequence: CASSTRPFAGGPEDYEQYF. Here the CDR3 DNA reads TGTGCCAGCAGCACGAGACCCTTTGCGGGAGGGCCGGAAGACTACGAGCAGTACTTC. The chain recombines TRBV7-8 with TRBJ2-7; 9 bases are a match to TRBD2. The V gene's germline CDR1 is SGHVS and CDR2 FQNEAQ. V was clipped by 5 bases and J by 3 bases; unmatched bases: 20. The CDR3 is 19 amino acids.

This chain links TRBV7-3 with TRBJ2-2; 7 nucleotides match TRBD2. CDR3 length equals 14 residues. The germline CDR1 and CDR2 sequences are SGHTA and FQGTGA. V shed 8 bases, J shed 7 bases, and the junction held 10 bases outside the gene matches. CDR3 nucleotides: TGTGCCAGCTCCGGGACTAATGAAAACGGGGAGCTGTTTTTT. Amino acids: CASSGTNENGELFF.

This chain connects TRBV7-9 to TRBJ2-5; 10 bases align to TRBD2. The last part of the DNA fits TRBJ2-7 better; the J call may be wrong. The length of the CDR3 is 16 residues. Germline V gene data show CDR1 as SEHNR and CDR2 as FQNEAQ (reference sequence). The CDR3 spells CASSLAASGGRYEQYF. The CDR3 DNA reads TGTGCCAGCAGCTTAGCGGCTAGCGGGGGTCGCTACGAGCAGTACTTC.

This clonotype has more than one count but fewer than ten. The rearrangement joins TRBV7-9 to TRBJ1-3; D is ambiguous. V was clipped by 5 bases and J by 0 bases, with 17 bases between them. Germline lookup yields CDR1 SEHNR and CDR2 FQNEAQ (reference sequence). The CDR3 length is 17 residues. CDR3 DNA sequence: TGTGCCAGCAGCCCAGAACCGGGCCTAGGCTCTGGAAACACCATATATTTT. Translating it yields CASSPEPGLGSGNTIYF.

The chain links TRBV2 to TRBJ2-2, with D tentatively TRBD2 (6 bases). Germline assignment: CDR1 SNHLY and CDR2 FYNNEI. Trimming cost V 5 bases and J 5 bases, with 18 bases left between them. The CDR3 consists of 16 residues. CDR3 nucleotide sequence: TGTGCCAGCAGTTCCGAGCGAGGTGGACTAACCGGGGAGCTGTTTTTT. Translation gives CASSSERGGLTGELFF.

CDR3 protein: CSARPARQGGTEAFF. CDR3 nucleotides: TGCAGTGCTAGGCCCGCTAGACAGGGTGGCACTGAAGCTTTCTTT. The J gene is TRBJ1-1, the V gene TRBV20-1; 7 bases map to TRBD1. Germline loops: CDR1 DFQATT, CDR2 SNEGSKA (reference sequence). The ends lost 3 bases at V and 4 bases at J; junction bases unmatched: 11. This CDR3 region has 15 residues.

The chain joins TRBV10-1 to TRBJ2-1; 8 nucleotides align to TRBD1. The CDR3 is 14 amino acids. V lost 5 bases to trimming and J lost 8 bases; unmatched junction nucleotides: 8. Germline CDR1 is WNHNN and CDR2 is SYGVQD (reference sequence). The CDR3 spells CASSTGGTDDEQFF. CDR3 in DNA: TGCGCCAGCAGTACAGGGGGTACGGACGATGAGCAGTTCTTC.